Sequencing of this TCR beta chain was carried out in a study of T and B cells in COVID-19 patients. Study overall: Peripheral blood came from COVID-19 patients with active infection or after recovery. Critical illness requiring mechanical ventilation or extracorporeal membrane oxygenation affected about 60% of the roughly 20 active-infection patients. In the active-infection cohort, about 90% of the roughly 20 patients had comorbidities linked to unfavorable COVID-19 outcome.

TRB was amplified from approximately 250-480 ng of blood genomic DNA. TRB rearrangements were amplified by multiplex PCR with BIOMED2 TRB-A/B primers. TCRdb re-called the multiplex PCR reads through MiXCR, storing one row per CDR3 protein. The sample includes 15,000 to 20,000 distinct CDR3 sequences, about 36% of them seen just once. Deletions cut 1 base from V and 0 bases from J, with 22 bases between. Germline V gene data show CDR1 as MNHEY and CDR2 as SMNVEV (reference sequence). The CDR3 is made up of 20 amino acids. Sequenced: blood. The source of this sequence is a human donor with active COVID-19. The chain joins TRBV27 to TRBJ2-1; no definite D call. The CDR3 is CASSLFPPRIPLSSYNEQFF. CDR3 coding DNA: TGTGCCAGCAGTTTATTCCCGCCGAGAATCCCATTAAGCTCCTACAATGAGCAGTTCTTC.